This TCR beta chain stems from a study of blood T cell repertoires in COVID-19. At the level of the study: The samples span acute and convalescent COVID-19 from the United States, Italy and Spain.

Original handling: Amplification of reference gene primers provided the estimated nucleated cell counts. Profiling relied on immunoSEQ multiplex PCR, and the TCRdb table lists in-frame clones only, not all of them. The V and J calls and clone size are taken from that table; D and trimming were inferred from the DNA. The sample records roughly 260,000 clones, approximately 86% being singletons. The germline V gene encodes CDR1 MRHNA and CDR2 SNTAGT. The CDR3 has 14 residues. Trimming removed 2 bases at V and 4 bases at J, with 10 bases between. This clonotype originated in a woman under 30 who had recovered from COVID-19. This chain connects TRBV6-4 to TRBJ2-3; D is uncertain. The sequencing sample was made of PBMCs or T cells enriched from blood (not recorded which). CDR3 sequence (DNA): TGTGCCAGCAGTGACGGTAGTTCCCCAGATACGCAGTATTTT. It specifies CASSDGSSPDTQYF.